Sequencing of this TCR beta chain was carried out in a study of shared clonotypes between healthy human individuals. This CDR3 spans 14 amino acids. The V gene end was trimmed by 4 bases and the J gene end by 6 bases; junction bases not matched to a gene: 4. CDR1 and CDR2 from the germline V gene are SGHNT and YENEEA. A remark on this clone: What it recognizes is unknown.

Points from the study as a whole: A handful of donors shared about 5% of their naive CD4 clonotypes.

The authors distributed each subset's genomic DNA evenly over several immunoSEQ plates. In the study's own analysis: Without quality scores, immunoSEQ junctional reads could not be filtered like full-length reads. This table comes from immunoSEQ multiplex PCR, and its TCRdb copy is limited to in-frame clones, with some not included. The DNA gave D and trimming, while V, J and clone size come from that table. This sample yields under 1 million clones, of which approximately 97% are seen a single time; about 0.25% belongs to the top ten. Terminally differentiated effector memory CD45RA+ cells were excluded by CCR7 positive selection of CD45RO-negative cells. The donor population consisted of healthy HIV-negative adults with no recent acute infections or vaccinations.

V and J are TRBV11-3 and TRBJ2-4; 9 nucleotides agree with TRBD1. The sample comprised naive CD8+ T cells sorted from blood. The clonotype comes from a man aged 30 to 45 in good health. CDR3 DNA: TGTGCCAGCAGCTCTCCGGGACAGGGAAACATTCAGTACTTC. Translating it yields CASSSPGQGNIQYF.